These 3 T cell receptor beta chains share one sample of origin, sequenced in a study of blood T cell repertoires in COVID-19. TCRdb's copy holds only in-frame clones and misses some; the assay was immunoSEQ multiplex PCR. This repertoire shows about half a million clones, 70% to 90% found once; its top ten account for about 3.2%. Sequenced sample: peripheral blood. These receptors all stem from a human donor in a cohort sampled during active COVID-19.

Written as DNA, the CDR3 is TGTGCCAGTTTCATAGGGGGCGGCACTGAAGCTTTCTTT. Amino acids: CASFIGGGTEAFF. This chain links TRBV7-9 with TRBJ1-1, with 7 positions matching TRBD1. This CDR3 region has 13 residues. Germline V gene lookup returns CDR1 SEHNR and CDR2 FQNEAQ (reference sequence). V shed 9 bases, J shed 4 bases, and the junction held 8 bases outside the gene matches.

The chain couples TRBV3-1 (or the pseudogene TRBV3-2) to TRBJ2-7; the match to TRBD2 covers 9 bases. This CDR3 is 14 amino acids long. The V gene end was trimmed by 2 bases and the J gene end by 5 bases; junction bases not matched to a gene: 4. CDR1 and CDR2 (germline): LGHDT, YNNKEL (reference sequence). CDR3 nucleotides: TGTGCCAGCAGCCAACTAGCGGGATATCACGAGCAGTACTTC. It encodes CASSQLAGYHEQYF.

V gene TRBV11-1 combines with J gene TRBJ2-3; maybe TRBD1 (5 bases). Germline CDR1 is SGHAT and CDR2 is FQDESV (reference sequence). There are 15 residues in the CDR3. V gave up 5 bases and J gave up 0 bases, with 12 bases separating them. CDR3 nucleotide sequence: TGTGCCAGCAGCCGCACAGGACGGAGCACAGATACGCAGTATTTT. Protein: CASSRTGRSTDTQYF.